This TCR beta chain was documented in a study of OX40 agonist ivuxolimab in advanced cancers. General study points: In general, CD8+ T cells held more expanded clones than CD4+ did, on average. At 0.1 to 3.0 mg/kg, CD4+ and CD8+ blood T cells expanded clonally by week 6.

V gave up 7 bases and J gave up 0 bases, with 7 bases separating them. This CDR3 spans 12 amino acids. Per the germline V gene, CDR1 is SQVTM and CDR2 is ANQGSEA. To note about this clone: Its specificity is unknown.

TCRdb's table, derived via immunoSEQ multiplex PCR, lists solely in-frame clones and lacks some. The sample includes about 71,000 clones, around 80% of them seen just once. The V and J genes are TRBV29-1 and TRBJ2-1, with D uncertain. Sample: CD4+ or CD8+ T cells sorted from blood, taken in a trial of the OX40 agonist ivuxolimab. The TCR was taken from an adult with an advanced solid tumor such as melanoma, head and neck, liver or kidney cancer. The CDR3 nucleotides are TGCAGCGGGTGCGACTCCTACAATGAGCAGTTCTTC. This sequence encodes CSGCDSYNEQFF.